The entry below gives a single T cell receptor (beta chain) sequence along with its context. Some clones are missing from TCRdb's copy, which holds only in-frame ones; the method was immunoSEQ multiplex PCR. Of about 150,000 clones listed, 90% to 95% are singletons. Germline CDR1 is MNHEY and CDR2 is SMNVEV (reference sequence). J was trimmed by 7 bases and V by 3 bases; bases with no gene match: 4. The CDR3 extends over 13 amino acids. The data are from a study of control samples from healthy donors and cancer patients. This sequence was found in a man in his forties or fifties in good health. Source material: blood. The genes are TRBV27 and TRBJ1-1; 8 positions agree with TRBD1. The CDR3 here is CASSLGQAYEAFF. CDR3 DNA sequence: TGTGCCAGCAGTTTGGGACAGGCTTATGAAGCTTTCTTT.